The source of this TCR beta chain is a study of T-cell reconstitution after alpha-beta-depleted transplantation in children. The TCRbeta library incorporated unique molecular identifiers. TCRdb passed the PCR reads through MiXCR, listing each CDR3 protein once. The sample contains about 200,000 distinct CDR3 sequences, approximately 6.9% of which appear only once. This clonotype has at least ten counts. Trimming removed 0 bases from V and 9 bases from J, with 11 bases in between. From germline, CDR1 is SGHVS and CDR2 FNYEAQ. There are 14 residues in the CDR3. The sequence was collected from a boy between 2 and 15 years old with acute lymphoblastic leukemia, due to receive a stem cell transplant. V and J are TRBV7-6 and TRBJ2-2, with no clear D. The material was PBMCs, obtained before TCRalphabeta/CD19-depleted stem cell transplant. CDR3 DNA: TGTGCCAGCAGCTTAGCGCAAGGCCACCGGGAGCTGTTTTTT. Translation gives CASSLAQGHRELFF.